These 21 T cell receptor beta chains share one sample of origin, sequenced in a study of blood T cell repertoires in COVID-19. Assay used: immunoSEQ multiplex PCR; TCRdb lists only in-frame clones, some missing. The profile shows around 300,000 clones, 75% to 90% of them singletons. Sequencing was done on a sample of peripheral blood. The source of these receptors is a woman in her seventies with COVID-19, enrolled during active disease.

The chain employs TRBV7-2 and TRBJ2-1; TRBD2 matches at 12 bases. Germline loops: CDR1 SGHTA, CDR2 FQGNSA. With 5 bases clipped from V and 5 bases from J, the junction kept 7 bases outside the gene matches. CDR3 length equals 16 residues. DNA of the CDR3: TGTGCCAGCAGCAGGGGACTAGCGGGCCCCAACAATGAGCAGTTCTTC. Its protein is CASSRGLAGPNNEQFF.

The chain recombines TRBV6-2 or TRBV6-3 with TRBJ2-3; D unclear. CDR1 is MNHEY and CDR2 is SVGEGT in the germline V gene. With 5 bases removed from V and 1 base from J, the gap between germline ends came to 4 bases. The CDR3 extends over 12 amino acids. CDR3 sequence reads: CASSLRTDTQYF. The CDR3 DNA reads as TGTGCCAGCAGTCTCCGCACAGATACGCAGTATTTT.

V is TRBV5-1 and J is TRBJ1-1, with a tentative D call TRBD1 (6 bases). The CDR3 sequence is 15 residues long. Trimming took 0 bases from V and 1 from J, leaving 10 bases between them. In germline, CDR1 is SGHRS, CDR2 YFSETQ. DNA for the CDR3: TGCGCCAGCAGCTTGGACGGGGACAAGAACACTGAAGCTTTCTTT. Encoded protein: CASSLDGDKNTEAFF.

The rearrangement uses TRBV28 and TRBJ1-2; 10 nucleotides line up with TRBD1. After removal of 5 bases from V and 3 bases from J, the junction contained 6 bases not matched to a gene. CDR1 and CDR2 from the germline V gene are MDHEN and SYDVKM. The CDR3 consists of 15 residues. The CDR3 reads CASSTQTGGHYGYTF. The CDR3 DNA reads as TGTGCCAGCAGTACCCAGACAGGGGGCCACTATGGCTACACCTTC.

CDR3 nucleotide sequence: TGCGCCAGCAGCTTTACCGGGAGCACAGATACGCAGTATTTT. Translation: CASSFTGSTDTQYF. The chain carries TRBV5-1 and TRBJ2-3; unclear D gene. Looked up from germline, CDR1 is SGHRS and CDR2 is YFSETQ. The CDR3 has 14 amino acids. The V end lost 2 bases, the J end lost 0 bases, and 7 bases lay between the germline ends.

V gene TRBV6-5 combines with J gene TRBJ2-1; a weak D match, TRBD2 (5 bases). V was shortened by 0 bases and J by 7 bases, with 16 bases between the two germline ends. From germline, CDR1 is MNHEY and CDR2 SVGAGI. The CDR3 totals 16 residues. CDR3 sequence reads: CASSYSMAGKNNEQFF. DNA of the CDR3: TGTGCCAGCAGTTACTCGATGGCCGGGAAGAATAATGAGCAGTTCTTC.

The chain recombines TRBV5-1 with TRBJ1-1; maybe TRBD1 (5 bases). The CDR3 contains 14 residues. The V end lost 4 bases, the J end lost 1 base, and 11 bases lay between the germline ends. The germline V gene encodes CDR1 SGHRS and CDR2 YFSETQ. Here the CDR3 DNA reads TGCGCCAGCAGCCCCGATGACAGGAACACTGAAGCTTTCTTT. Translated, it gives CASSPDDRNTEAFF. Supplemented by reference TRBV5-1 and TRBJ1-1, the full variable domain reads KAGVTQTPRYLIKTRGQQVTLSCSPISGHRSVSWYQQTPGQGLQFLFEYFSETQRNKGNFPGRFSGRQFSNSRSEMNVSTLELGDSALYLCASSPDDRNTEAFFGQGTRLTVV.

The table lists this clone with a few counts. The CDR3 DNA follows: TGTGCCAGCGGGGCGGGGACCAATGAGCAGTTCTTC. This sequence encodes CASGAGTNEQFF. This chain links TRBV2 with TRBJ2-1, with TRBD2 as a possible D gene (6 bases). The CDR3 spans 12 residues. Trimming left V 8 bases short and J 6 bases short, with 11 bases between. Germline CDR1 is SNHLY and CDR2 is FYNNEI.

The CDR3 DNA reads TGTGCCAGCAGCCCATCCGGGACAGGGGACTACGAGCAGTACTTC. Translated: CASSPSGTGDYEQYF. This rearrangement joins TRBV11-2 to TRBJ2-7; 10 bases agree with TRBD1. The CDR3 runs to 15 residues. J lost 3 bases, V lost 5 bases, and 7 bases had no gene match. Per the germline V gene, CDR1 is SGHAT and CDR2 is FQNNGV.

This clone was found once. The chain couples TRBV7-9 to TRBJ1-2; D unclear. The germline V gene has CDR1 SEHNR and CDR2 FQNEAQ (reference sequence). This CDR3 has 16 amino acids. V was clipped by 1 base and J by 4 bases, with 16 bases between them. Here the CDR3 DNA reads TGTGCCAGCAGCTTAGGGTCCGGGGTGGTCCCCTATGGCTACACCTTC. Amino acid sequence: CASSLGSGVVPYGYTF.

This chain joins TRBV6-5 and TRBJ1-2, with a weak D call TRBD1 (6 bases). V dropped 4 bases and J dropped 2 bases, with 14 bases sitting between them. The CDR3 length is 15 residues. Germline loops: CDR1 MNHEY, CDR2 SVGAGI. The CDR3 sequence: CASSSTTGANYGYTF. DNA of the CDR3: TGTGCCAGCAGTTCTACGACAGGAGCGAACTATGGCTACACCTTC.

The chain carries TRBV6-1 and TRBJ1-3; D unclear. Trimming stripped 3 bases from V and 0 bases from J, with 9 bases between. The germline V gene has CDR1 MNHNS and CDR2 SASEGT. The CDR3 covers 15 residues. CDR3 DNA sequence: TGTGCCAGCAGTGACCGTTCTAGCTCTGGAAACACCATATATTTT. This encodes CASSDRSSSGNTIYF.

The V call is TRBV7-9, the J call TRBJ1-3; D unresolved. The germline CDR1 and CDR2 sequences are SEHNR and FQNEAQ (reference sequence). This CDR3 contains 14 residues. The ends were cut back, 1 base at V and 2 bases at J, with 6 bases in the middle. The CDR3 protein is CASSLGSAGNTIYF. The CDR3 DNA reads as TGTGCCAGCAGCTTAGGGAGTGCTGGAAACACCATATATTTT.

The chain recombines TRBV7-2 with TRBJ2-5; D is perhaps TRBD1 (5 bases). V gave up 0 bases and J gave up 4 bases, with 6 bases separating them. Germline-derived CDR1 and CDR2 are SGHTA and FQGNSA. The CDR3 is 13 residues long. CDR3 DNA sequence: TGTGCCAGCAGCTTAGCGGGGCTAGAGACCCAGTACTTC. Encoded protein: CASSLAGLETQYF.

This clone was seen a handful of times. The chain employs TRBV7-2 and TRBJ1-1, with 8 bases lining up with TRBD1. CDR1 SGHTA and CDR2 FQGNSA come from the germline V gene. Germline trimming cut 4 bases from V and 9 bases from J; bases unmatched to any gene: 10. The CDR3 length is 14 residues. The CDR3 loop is CASSSRGDRRKAFF. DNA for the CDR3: TGTGCCAGCAGCTCCCGTGGGGACAGGCGTAAAGCTTTCTTT.

Here the CDR3 DNA reads TGTGCCAGTAGTATTTCCTCAGGGTCCTATCAGCCCCAGCATTTT. It yields the protein CASSISSGSYQPQHF. The chain joins TRBV19 to TRBJ1-5, with TRBD1 as a possible D gene (5 bases). Looked up from germline, CDR1 is LNHDA and CDR2 is SQIVND (reference sequence). Trimming shortened V by 3 bases and J by 5 bases, and 14 bases separated the two germline ends. The CDR3 sequence is 15 residues long. The whole variable domain, filled in from reference TRBV19 and TRBJ1-5, reads DGGITQSPKYLFRKEGQNVTLSCEQNLNHDAMYWYRQDPGQGLRLIYYSQIVNDFQKGDIAEGYSVSREKKESFPLTVTSAQKNPTAFYLCASSISSGSYQPQHFGDGTRLSIL.

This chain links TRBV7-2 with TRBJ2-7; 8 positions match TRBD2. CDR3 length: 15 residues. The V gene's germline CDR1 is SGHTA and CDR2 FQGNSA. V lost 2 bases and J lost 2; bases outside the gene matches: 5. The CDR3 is CASSLNGGEAYEQYF. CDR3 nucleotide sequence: TGTGCCAGCAGCTTAAACGGGGGGGAGGCCTACGAGCAGTACTTC.

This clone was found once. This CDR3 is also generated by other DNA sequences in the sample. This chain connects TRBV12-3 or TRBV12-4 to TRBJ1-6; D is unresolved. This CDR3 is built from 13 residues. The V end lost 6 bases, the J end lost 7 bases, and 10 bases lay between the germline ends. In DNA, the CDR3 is TGTGCCAGCAGCCTGACAAGGAATTCACCCCTCCACTTT. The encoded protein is CASSLTRNSPLHF.

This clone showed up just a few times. CDR3 in amino acids: CASSLASGGNYNEQFF. The CDR3 coding sequence is TGCGCCAGCAGCTTGGCTAGCGGGGGGAATTATAATGAGCAGTTCTTC. The V and J genes are TRBV5-1 and TRBJ2-1; 11 positions agree with TRBD2. Germline CDR1 SGHRS, CDR2 YFSETQ. This CDR3 region has 16 residues. Losses at the gene ends were 0 bases for V and 7 bases for J; bases not matched to a gene: 6.

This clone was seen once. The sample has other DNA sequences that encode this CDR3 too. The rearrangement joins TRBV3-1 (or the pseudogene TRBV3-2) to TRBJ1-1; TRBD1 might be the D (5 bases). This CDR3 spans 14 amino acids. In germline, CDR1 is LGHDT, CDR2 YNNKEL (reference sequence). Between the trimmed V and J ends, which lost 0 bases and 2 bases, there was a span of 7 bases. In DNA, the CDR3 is TGTGCCAGCAGCCAAGACAGGGCTAACACTGAAGCTTTCTTT. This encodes CASSQDRANTEAFF.

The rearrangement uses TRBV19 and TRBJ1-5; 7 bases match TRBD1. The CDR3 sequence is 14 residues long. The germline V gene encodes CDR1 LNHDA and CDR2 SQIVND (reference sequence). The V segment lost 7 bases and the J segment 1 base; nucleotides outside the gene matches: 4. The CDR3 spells CASNPGQSNQPQHF. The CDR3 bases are TGTGCCAGTAACCCGGGACAGAGCAATCAGCCCCAGCATTTT.